This T cell receptor beta chain derives from a study of identical twins. General study findings and limits: Twins shared out-of-frame alpha sequences with excess low generation probability.

Concerning this clonotype: Its antigen is undetermined.

One entry per CDR3 protein, called by TCRdb with MiXCR from the 5' RACE reads. The sample includes hundreds of thousands of distinct CDR3 sequences, about 12% of them seen just once. The CDR3 is 13 amino acids. V shed 3 bases and J shed 5 bases, with 13 bases lying between them. CDR1 DFQATT and CDR2 SNEGSKA come from the germline V gene (reference sequence). These records were also assigned to another study, of yellow fever vaccine responses in identical twins.

The sequencing input was PBMCs. The rearrangement uses TRBV20-1 and TRBJ1-1, with D possibly being TRBD1 (5 bases). The sequence derives from a woman in her late teens or twenties in good health. CDR3 in DNA: TGCAGTGCTAGCGGGGGGAGAGAGACTGAAGCTTTCTTT. It yields the protein CSASGGRETEAFF.